This T cell receptor (beta chain) was documented in a study of blood T cells in healthy people across ages. A note on this clonotype: Its antigen is not known.

Study-wide findings and caveats: While age rose, TCR beta diversity per million T cells dropped in a roughly linear way. Naive T cell percentage by flow cytometry tracked strongly with beta diversity. It was the long-lived donors that had more naive CD4+ cells and higher diversity than aged donors.

The total RNA that was extracted per sample amounted to at least 5 micrograms. Germline lookup yields CDR1 SGHDN and CDR2 FVKESK. The CDR3 spans 17 residues. Trimming at V came to 5 bases and at J to 0 bases, leaving 8 bases not matched to a gene. A second PCR of 7 to 11 cycles used a sample-barcoded 5' primer and a J-beta primer mix. TCRdb re-called the 5' RACE reads with MiXCR, one entry per CDR3 protein. The table includes 920,000 or so distinct CDR3 sequences, less than 50% detected once. V is TRBV14 and J is TRBJ2-7, with 12 bases that match TRBD2. Sequenced sample: blood. This clonotype originated in a woman aged 55-70 years in good health. Here the CDR3 DNA reads TGTGCCAGCAGCTACGGGACTAGCGGGTATAACTCCTACGAGCAGTACTTC. It codes for CASSYGTSGYNSYEQYF. Full variable domain (missing parts from reference TRBV14 and TRBJ2-7): EAGVTQFPSHSVIEKGQTVTLRCDPISGHDNLYWYRRVMGKEIKFLLHFVKESKQDESGMPNNRFLAERTGGTYSTLKVQPAELEDSGVYFCASSYGTSGYNSYEQYFGPGTRLTVT.